This section outlines one T cell receptor (beta chain) sequence together with its context. The antigen is not known. The data originate from a study of vaccination and CD4 T cells after COVID-19. Study at large: Median draw time for post-COVID samples was 101 days post-diagnosis (range 35 to 161).

Sequencing of DNA taken from cultured CD4+ T cells relied on the Oncomine TCR Beta short-read assay. TCRdb processed the PCR reads anew with MiXCR; each CDR3 protein has one entry. Of 8,500 to 11,000 distinct CDR3 sequences in the sample, roughly three fifths were seen once. Germline V CDR1 and CDR2: SEHNR, FQNEAQ (reference sequence). V dropped 5 bases and J dropped 2 bases, with 15 bases sitting between them. The CDR3 extends over 15 amino acids. As to treatment: roughly 11-day PBMC culture with coronavirus spike peptide pools or control peptides (ViraFEST assay). Peptide pool stimulation in ViraFEST expanded antigen-specific T cells, whose TCRs were then sequenced. Findings and caveats of the study: Convalescent patients had 304 of 307 vaccine-specific clones showing spike mono-reactivity.

The sample taken for sequencing was CD4+ T cells from blood, cultured in vitro. This sequence originates from a human donor who had recovered from COVID-19. The chain employs TRBV7-9 and TRBJ2-5, with TRBD2 as a possible D gene (6 bases). The CDR3 sequence: CASSANSGRQETQYF. The CDR3, as DNA: TGTGCCAGCAGCGCTAATTCCGGGAGACAAGAGACCCAGTACTTC.